This T cell receptor beta chain was documented in a study of T-cell memory formation after mild COVID-19. TCRdb re-called the 5' RACE reads with MiXCR, one entry per CDR3 protein. The table shows 390,000 or so distinct CDR3 sequences, with about 16% occurring only once. This receptor was identified in a young man who had mild COVID-19 (a few samples of this study predate the infection). Cell type and time point are not known. The sample taken for sequencing was PBMCs or a T cell subset sorted from them (not recorded which).

CDR3 sequence reads: CASSQAPPTSGVTDTQYF. As DNA, the CDR3 is TGCGCCAGCAGCCAAGCCCCCCCCACTAGCGGAGTCACAGATACGCAGTATTTT. The chain has TRBV4-3 and TRBJ2-3; 8 nucleotides agree with TRBD2. The CDR3 length is 18 residues. Trimming removed 1 base from V and 2 bases from J; junction bases left unmatched: 11. CDR1 and CDR2 from the germline V gene are LGHNA and YSLEER.